These 4 T cell receptor beta chains came from one sample sequenced in a study of shared T cell receptors in the human thymus (dated by TCRdb to the early 2020s). Library preparation used the immunoSEQ multiplex PCR assay. Sourced from immuneACCESS, this table was stored by TCRdb with only in-frame sequences that have V and J called. A share of the clones is absent; for the studies checked, an unresolved V gene accounts for under half, and the remainder has no known explanation. The sample table lists approximately 660,000 clones, approximately 87% of them with a count of one. The ten most abundant clones make up approximately 0.011% of the sample. These sequences were also reported in another study, on human thymus T cells.

Sample: thymocytes. The receptor source for this set is a boy under three years old with a congenital heart defect. Donor details come from another sample of the same person, matched by shared clones.

The chain links TRBV28 to TRBJ2-5; maybe TRBD2 (7 bases). The V end lost 7 bases, the J end lost 2 bases, and 14 bases lay between the germline ends. The CDR3 is 14 amino acids. Germline lookup yields CDR1 MDHEN and CDR2 SYDVKM. The CDR3 DNA follows: TGTGCCAGCACCCTAGGGGGGGTTCAAGAGACCCAGTACTTC. Its translation is CASTLGGVQETQYF.

V is TRBV7-8 and J is TRBJ2-7; 7 nucleotides align to TRBD1. CDR1 and CDR2 (germline): SGHVS, FQNEAQ. J gave up 0 bases and V 0 bases, and 8 bases lay outside the gene matches. The length of the CDR3 is 17 residues. CDR3 nucleotides: TGTGCCAGCAGCTTAGCTCCCAGGGACAGAAACTCCTACGAGCAGTACTTC. Amino acids: CASSLAPRDRNSYEQYF.

The CDR3 bases are TGCGCCAGCAGCTTGGGACTAGCGGGAGGGCCTGGGGACACAGATACGCAGTATTTT. This sequence encodes CASSLGLAGGPGDTDTQYF. The rearrangement links TRBV5-1 to TRBJ2-3; 14 bases align to TRBD2. Trimming at V came to 0 bases and at J to 2 bases, leaving 8 bases not matched to a gene. The CDR3 consists of 19 residues. Germline CDR1 reads SGHRS; CDR2 reads YFSETQ.

The V and J genes are TRBV4-3 and TRBJ1-1; no definite D call. V lost 3 bases and J lost 6, with 11 bases in between. CDR1 is LGHNA and CDR2 is YSLEER in the germline V gene. CDR3 length equals 13 residues. The CDR3 loop reads CASSQAVSSEAFF. Here the CDR3 DNA reads TGCGCCAGCAGCCAGGCCGTTTCATCTGAAGCTTTCTTT.